The source of this TCR beta chain is a study of blood T cell repertoires in COVID-19. About the research overall: There were acute and convalescent COVID-19 samples, and they came from the United States, Italy and Spain. T cells, B-cell-depleted T cells, or PBMCs provided the cDNA or gDNA that served as material.

The protocol was immunoSEQ multiplex PCR, while the TCRdb copy is restricted to in-frame clones and leaves out a portion. Altogether about 130,000 clones are present, approximately 91% being singletons, with the ten largest covering 1% to 1.5%. The CDR3 extends over 15 amino acids. V shed 0 bases and J shed 6 bases, with 11 bases lying between them. Germline V gene sequence: CDR1 LNHNV, CDR2 YYDKDF (reference sequence). The gene calls are TRBV15 and TRBJ1-4, with D maybe TRBD1 (6 bases). The TCR comes from an elderly woman with acute or convalescent COVID-19. Source material: peripheral blood. The DNA of the CDR3 is TGTGCCACCAGCAGAGACGACAGGCCGGATGAAAAACTGTTTTTT. Protein: CATSRDDRPDEKLFF.